These T cell receptor beta chains were read from a single sample in a study of beta chain features in type 1 diabetes. Generated by immunoSEQ multiplex PCR, the TCRdb table keeps only in-frame clones and is missing some. This sample has 600,000 or so clones; about 14% occur once, and the top ten carry approximately 0.043%. The specimen was naive CD4+ T cells from blood. These receptors were collected from a man aged 18 to 29 with type 1 diabetes. CDR3s include the opening cysteine and the closing phenylalanine or tryptophan. The D gene is left open where the match is weak. Expanded clones get a size class; other rows say once, few or many, or leave the size out.

v_gene	j_gene	abundance	d_gene	CDR3nt	CDR3aa
TRBV2	TRBJ2-3	.	TRBD1	TGTGCCAGCAGTGACGGACAGGGATGGGATACGCAGTATTTT	CASSDGQGWDTQYF
TRBV7-2	TRBJ2-3	.	TRBD2	TGTGCCAGCAGCTTAACTAGCGGGGGGACTAGCACAGATACGCAGTATTTT	CASSLTSGGTSTDTQYF
TRBV6-5	TRBJ1-4	few	TRBD1	TGTGCCAGCAGTTATGGGACAGGGCGGGAAAAACTGTTTTTT	CASSYGTGREKLFF
TRBV11-2	TRBJ2-1	.	.	TGTGCCAGCAGCTTAGGACGAGGGGGTAGTTTGGATGAGCAGTTCTTC	CASSLGRGGSLDEQFF
TRBV6-5	TRBJ2-6	.	.	TGTGCCAGCAGTTACTCCAGGTTCTCTGGGGCCAACGTCCTGACTTTC	CASSYSRFSGANVLTF
TRBV10-1	TRBJ2-1	.	TRBD2	TGCGCCAGCAGTGTTGTAGCGGGGTCCTACAATGAGCAGTTCTTC	CASSVVAGSYNEQFF
TRBV6-1	TRBJ2-1	few	TRBD2	TGTGCCAGCAGTGTACCAGCTAGGGGACTAGCGTCGCGCAATGAGCAGTTCTTC	CASSVPARGLASRNEQFF
TRBV9	TRBJ2-1	.	.	TGTGCCAGCAGCGTAGGCGGGACACTTTCTCATGAGCAGTTCTTC	CASSVGGTLSHEQFF
TRBV18	TRBJ1-3	few	TRBD1	TGTGCCAGCTCAATAGCCGGGACAGCCTCTGGAAACACCATATATTTT	CASSIAGTASGNTIYF
TRBV29-1	TRBJ1-5	.	.	TGCAGCGTTGAAGATCGAAACAGCTCTAATCAGCCCCAGCATTTT	CSVEDRNSSNQPQHF
TRBV29-1	TRBJ1-4	few	.	TGCAGCTCCCTAGGTGGCTTTAATGAAAAACTGTTTTTT	CSSLGGFNEKLFF
TRBV4-1	TRBJ2-2	few	TRBD2	TGCGCCAGCAGCCAAGCACTAGCGGGGGGCCCGAACACCGGGGAGCTGTTTTTT	CASSQALAGGPNTGELFF
TRBV7-9	TRBJ2-5	.	TRBD2	TGTGCCAGCAGCTTAGAAGCGGGAGGAGAGACCCAGTACTTC	CASSLEAGGETQYF
TRBV4-1	TRBJ2-7	.	.	TGCGCCAGCAGCCAAGGGACTTTAAGGTACGAGCAGTACTTC	CASSQGTLRYEQYF
TRBV29-1	TRBJ2-2	few	.	TGCAGCGTTACCCTTGGTGGCACCGGGGAGCTGTTTTTT	CSVTLGGTGELFF
TRBV30	TRBJ1-3	.	.	TGTGCCTGGAACCTCGGAAACTCTGGAAACACCATATATTTT	CAWNLGNSGNTIYF
TRBV4-1	TRBJ1-1	few	.	TGCGCCAGCAGCCCCGGGACATGGAACACTGAAGCTTTCTTT	CASSPGTWNTEAFF
TRBV5-4	TRBJ2-3	.	.	TGTGCCAGCAGCCTCCTCTGGGCCGGGACAGATACGCAGTATTTT	CASSLLWAGTDTQYF
TRBV5-1	TRBJ2-1	few	.	TGCGCCAGCAGCTTGGAACGCCTCGTATTGGATGAGCAGTTCTTC	CASSLERLVLDEQFF
TRBV7-6	TRBJ2-5	.	.	TGTGCCAGCAGCTTAGTCCAAGAGACCCAGTACTTC	CASSLVQETQYF
TRBV2	TRBJ1-5	few	TRBD1	TGTGCCAGCAGAGGAGGGGACAGCGGCAATCAGCCCCAGCATTTT	CASRGGDSGNQPQHF
TRBV30	TRBJ1-2	few	.	TGTGCCGGTAACAGGGAGATTGACTATGGCTACACCTTC	CAGNREIDYGYTF
TRBV28	TRBJ1-5	few	.	TGTGCGCTGAAACGGGGGGATCAGCCCCAGCATTTT	CALKRGDQPQHF
TRBV10-3	TRBJ2-7	.	.	TGTGCCATCAATCGGGACTCCAGCTCCTACGAGCAGTACTTC	CAINRDSSSYEQYF
TRBV28	TRBJ1-5	few	.	TGTGCCAGCACCTCTTTAAGTCAGCCCCAGCATTTT	CASTSLSQPQHF
TRBV19	TRBJ2-5	.	TRBD2	TGTGCCACCGGGAGGGAGACCCAGTACTTC	CATGRETQYF
TRBV10-3	TRBJ1-1	few	.	TGTGCCATCAGCCCCGCTAGTGTCACTGAAGCTTTCTTT	CAISPASVTEAFF
TRBV30	TRBJ2-1	few	.	TGTGCCTGGAGCCGTGGTGTGGCTCCGGACAATGAGCAGTTCTTC	CAWSRGVAPDNEQFF
TRBV4-3	TRBJ2-1	.	.	TGCGCCAGCAGCCAGGCTGTGGTTCTAAATGAGCAGTTCTTC	CASSQAVVLNEQFF
TRBV10-3	TRBJ2-3	few	.	TGTGCCATCAGTGGCCAGGTAACCCGGGCAGGCGATACGCAGTATTTT	CAISGQVTRAGDTQYF
TRBV30	TRBJ2-5	.	.	TGTGCCTGGACGTATCAAGAGACCCAGTACTTC	CAWTYQETQYF
TRBV7-3	TRBJ1-6	.	.	TGTGCCAGCAGCTTATATAGACACGTCTATAATTCACCCCTCCACTTT	CASSLYRHVYNSPLHF
TRBV6-5	TRBJ1-2	few	.	TGTGCCAGCAGGTCCGGGACAACTAACTATGGCTACACCTTC	CASRSGTTNYGYTF
TRBV15	TRBJ1-5	.	.	TGTGCCACCAGCAGAGAGGCAGGTAGGGGCAATCAGCCCCAGCATTTT	CATSREAGRGNQPQHF
TRBV9	TRBJ2-3	.	TRBD2	TGTGCCAGCAGCGTAGGGGTTAGCGGGAGCGGCACAGATACGCAGTATTTT	CASSVGVSGSGTDTQYF
TRBV7-7	TRBJ2-1	.	.	TGTGCTAGCAGCTTAGGAGTATTGGATGAGCAGTTCTTC	CASSLGVLDEQFF
TRBV2	TRBJ2-3	.	.	TGTGCCAGCAGTGAGCTCGGGGTCCTCACAGATACGCAGTATTTT	CASSELGVLTDTQYF
TRBV4-1	TRBJ2-3	few	.	TGCGCCAGCAGCCAAGAGCCCTTCCGGGGGGCCTGGACAGATACGCAGTATTTT	CASSQEPFRGAWTDTQYF
TRBV5-5	TRBJ2-7	few	.	TGTGCCAGCAGTTTACAGGGCCTCAATCTTGAGCAGTACTTC	CASSLQGLNLEQYF
TRBV2	TRBJ2-3	.	.	TGTGCCAGCAGTCAGGGAGGAGGAACAGATACGCAGTATTTT	CASSQGGGTDTQYF
TRBV29-1	TRBJ2-5	.	TRBD1	TGCAGCGTTGAAAAGGGGACAGGGCGCGAGACCCAGTACTTC	CSVEKGTGRETQYF
TRBV27	TRBJ2-5	few	.	TGTGCCAGCAGTTTAACTCCCCCGCCGGGCCACCAAGAGACCCAGTACTTC	CASSLTPPPGHQETQYF
TRBV19	TRBJ2-6	few	.	TGTGCCAGTGGCAGGGACTCTGGGGCCAACGTCCTGACTTTC	CASGRDSGANVLTF
TRBV30	TRBJ1-2	.	TRBD1	TGTGCCTGGAGTGGGGACAGTCGGACTATGCGATACACCTTC	CAWSGDSRTMRYTF
TRBV30	TRBJ1-1	few	.	TGTGCCTGGAGAGGTAGTTCGGGGCGTCCGGCTATCGGAGAAGCTTTCTTT	CAWRGSSGRPAIGEAFF
TRBV30	TRBJ2-3	.	.	TGTGCCTGGAGTTCTTTCACAGATACGCAGTATTTT	CAWSSFTDTQYF
TRBV30	TRBJ2-3	.	TRBD1	TGTGCCTGGAGCCGACGGGACAGGGACACAGATACGCAGTATTTT	CAWSRRDRDTDTQYF
TRBV7-2	TRBJ1-2	few	TRBD1	TGTGCCAGCAGCTTAAGGACAGGGGGCGCCTATGGCTACACCTTC	CASSLRTGGAYGYTF
TRBV29-1	TRBJ2-7	few	TRBD1	TGCAGCGTTGATTACGGCCAGGGGGAGCCCTACGAGCAGTACTTC	CSVDYGQGEPYEQYF
TRBV6-1	TRBJ1-1	.	TRBD1	TGTGCCAGCAGTGGCCCGGACAGGTTTAACACTGAAGCTTTCTTT	CASSGPDRFNTEAFF
TRBV9	TRBJ2-1	.	.	TGTGCCAGCAGCCCTCTCGACAGCTCCTCCTACAATGAGCAGTTCTTC	CASSPLDSSSYNEQFF
TRBV21-1	TRBJ2-6	few	.	TGTGCCAGCAGCGTCCCGGGACAGGGCGTCTCTGGGGCCAACGTCCTGACTTTC	CASSVPGQGVSGANVLTF
TRBV28	TRBJ1-3	few	.	TGTGCCAGCAGTTTAGCGGCAGAGTTCATATATTTT	CASSLAAEFIYF
TRBV30	TRBJ2-5	few	.	TGTGCCTGGAGTGTACCCCTAGGGGAGACCCAGTACTTC	CAWSVPLGETQYF
TRBV28	TRBJ1-5	once	.	TGTGCCAGCACCCCTCGGACCTTTAGCAATCAGCCCCAGCATTTT	CASTPRTFSNQPQHF
TRBV6-5	TRBJ1-6	.	TRBD1	TGTGCCAGCAGTTACGCAACTGGGACAGGGGATTCACCCCTCCACTTT	CASSYATGTGDSPLHF
TRBV7-2	TRBJ2-1	.	.	TGTGCCAGCAGCTCAAGGGTTTTGGATGAGCAGTTCTTC	CASSSRVLDEQFF